The clone carrying this T cell receptor beta chain was counted many times. What it binds is not known. The data stem from a study of T cell repertoires in cytomegalovirus infection. TCRdb called the reads again in MiXCR, with one record for every CDR3 protein. The repertoire holds around 800,000 distinct CDR3 sequences, approximately 30% seen once, with approximately 13% in the top ten. Germline loops: CDR1 SGHTA, CDR2 FQGNSA. The CDR3 is made up of 18 amino acids. With 5 bases removed from V and 3 bases from J, the gap between germline ends came to 25 bases. The rearrangement joins TRBV7-2 to TRBJ2-5; a weak D match, TRBD2 (5 bases). The source of this sequence is a human donor in good health (CMV status not recorded). Some clones in this sample may be carry-over from other donors' samples. Source: cultured CD8+ T cells from PBMCs, taken from culture after CMV antigen stimulation. Here the CDR3 DNA reads TGTGCCAGCAGCCAAAACAGCCCGCTCGAGGGATGGGAAGAGACCCAGTACTTC. Translation: CASSQNSPLEGWEETQYF.